A selection of T cell receptor beta chains follows, all from one sample in a study of shared clonotypes between healthy human individuals. Some clones are missing from TCRdb's copy, which holds only in-frame ones; the method was immunoSEQ multiplex PCR. Seen here are 2 million to 2.5 million clones, over 85% observed once, and the top ten hold roughly 1%. Specimen: naive CD8+ T cells sorted from blood. The source of these receptors is a man aged 18 to 30 in good health. The CDR3 runs from the conserved cysteine through the conserved F or W. Each record gives: D gene, V gene, clone size, J gene, CDR3 DNA, CDR3 protein. A D gene is named only where the DNA matches it firmly. Clone size appears in some rows only: once, few, many, or a class for an expanded clone.

D: TRBD2
V: TRBV7-8
size: .
J: TRBJ2-1
DNA: TGTGCCAGCAGCTTAAAGGTAGCGGGAGTTACCTACAATGAGCAGTTCTTC
CDR3: CASSLKVAGVTYNEQFF

D: TRBD2
V: TRBV30
size: .
J: TRBJ2-3
DNA: TGTGCCTGGGGTGGACTAGCGGCTACAGATACGCAGTATTTT
CDR3: CAWGGLAATDTQYF

D: .
V: TRBV5-1
size: .
J: TRBJ1-4
DNA: TGCGCCAGCAGCCAGGACCCGGGGTTAGCAACTAATGAAAAACTGTTTTTT
CDR3: CASSQDPGLATNEKLFF

D: .
V: TRBV6-6
size: .
J: TRBJ2-7
DNA: TGTGCCAGCAGGGACGACAGCTACGAGCAGTACTTC
CDR3: CASRDDSYEQYF

D: .
V: TRBV7-8
size: .
J: TRBJ1-2
DNA: TGTGCCAGCAGCGTGACAGGTGGCTACACCTTC
CDR3: CASSVTGGYTF

D: TRBD1
V: TRBV5-4
size: .
J: TRBJ2-5
DNA: TGTGCCAGCAGCAGACAGGGTAGCGTTTCGGAGACCCAGTACTTC
CDR3: CASSRQGSVSETQYF

D: .
V: TRBV6-5
size: once
J: TRBJ2-5
DNA: TGTGCCAGCAGACCCGAGGGGGGACAAGAGACCCAGTACTTC
CDR3: CASRPEGGQETQYF

D: .
V: TRBV11-2
size: .
J: TRBJ1-2
DNA: TGTGCCAGCAGCTTAGCGACAGGAGGGTTTGGGGGCTACACCTTC
CDR3: CASSLATGGFGGYTF

D: TRBD1
V: TRBV5-1
size: .
J: TRBJ2-7
DNA: TGCGCCAGCAGCCCGACAGGGGGCGTCGCCTACGAGCAGTACTTC
CDR3: CASSPTGGVAYEQYF

D: TRBD1
V: TRBV6-6
size: once
J: TRBJ2-3
DNA: TGTGCCAGCAGCCCACAGGGGGCGAGCACAGATACGCAGTATTTT
CDR3: CASSPQGASTDTQYF

D: TRBD2
V: TRBV28
size: .
J: TRBJ2-4
DNA: TGTGCCAGCAGTTTATTATCGGGACTAGCGGGGGAGGGAAACATTCAGTACTTC
CDR3: CASSLLSGLAGEGNIQYF

D: TRBD1
V: TRBV27
size: once
J: TRBJ2-7
DNA: TGTGCCAGCAGTCCCCCACCCGGGACAGACCCCTACGAGCAGTACTTC
CDR3: CASSPPPGTDPYEQYF